One and the same sample provided the 27 T cell receptor beta chains below, sequenced in a study of early T cells in non-severe SARS-CoV-2 infection. Via MiXCR, TCRdb re-called the 5' RACE reads, giving one row per CDR3 protein. The sample lists 100,000 to 150,000 distinct CDR3 sequences; 14% to 15% were seen once. What was sequenced was whole blood. These receptors originate from an adult who was a healthcare worker with PCR-confirmed SARS-CoV-2 infection or an uninfected control (not recorded which).

This clonotype was observed a handful of times. The V gene is TRBV3-1, the J gene TRBJ2-2; 7 nucleotides match TRBD2. Unmatched junction bases numbered 5, after V lost 3 bases and J lost 7 bases. This CDR3 has 14 residues. Germline V gives CDR1 LGHDT, CDR2 YNNKEL (reference sequence). CDR3 loop: CASSQQWEGGELFF. As DNA, the CDR3 is TGTGCCAGCAGCCAGCAATGGGAGGGCGGGGAGCTGTTTTTT.

The chain joins TRBV9 to TRBJ2-1, with 7 bases lining up with TRBD2. The CDR3 has 15 amino acids. Germline loops: CDR1 SGDLS, CDR2 YYNGEE. V was clipped by 4 bases and J by 7 bases; unmatched bases: 11. CDR3 in amino acids: CASSLGGTTTNEQFF. In DNA, the CDR3 is TGTGCCAGCAGCTTAGGTGGGACTACCACTAATGAGCAGTTCTTC.

In this sample, this clonotype turned up many times. The V call is TRBV29-1, the J call TRBJ2-3; D is unclear. The CDR3 totals 13 residues. Germline V gene data show CDR1 as SQVTM and CDR2 as ANQGSEA. Trimming took off 5 bases at V and 4 bases at J, with 13 bases between the two ends. In DNA, the CDR3 is TGCAGCGTTTCCATGGTTACTCCAGATACGCAGTATTTT. This sequence encodes CSVSMVTPDTQYF.

This clonotype was seen once. A much larger clone differs from this one at a single base, so this may be a read error. The V call is TRBV12-3 or TRBV12-4, the J call TRBJ2-2; D is unresolved. CDR3 length equals 11 residues. V dropped 6 bases and J dropped 3 bases, with 2 bases sitting between them. The CDR3 loop reads CASRYTGELFF. The CDR3 coding sequence is TGTGCCAGCAGGTACACCGGGGAGCTGTTTTTT.

This sequence joins TRBV11-3 and TRBJ2-1, with 9 bases that match TRBD1. This CDR3 spans 14 amino acids. CDR1 and CDR2 (germline): SGHNT, YENEEA. V lost 3 bases and J lost 8; bases outside the gene matches: 5. The CDR3 protein is CASSFGTGRHEQFF. The CDR3, as DNA: TGTGCCAGCAGCTTTGGGACAGGGCGGCATGAGCAGTTCTTC.

The table lists this clonotype with many counts. The chain recombines TRBV3-1 with TRBJ1-5; D might be TRBD1 (5 bases). Trimming took off 3 bases at V and 2 bases at J, with 11 bases between the two ends. The germline gives CDR1 LGHDT, CDR2 YNNKEL (reference sequence). The CDR3 extends over 15 amino acids. The CDR3 bases are TGTGCCAGCAGCCACGGGGCGGGGGGCAATCAGCCCCAGCATTTT. Translation: CASSHGAGGNQPQHF.

This clonotype was observed a few times. This chain joins TRBV2 and TRBJ2-1; 12 nucleotides agree with TRBD2. V was clipped by 6 bases and J by 9 bases; unmatched bases: 6. The CDR3 runs to 14 residues. Looked up from germline, CDR1 is SNHLY and CDR2 is FYNNEI. Here the CDR3 reads CASRRLAGVGEQFF. Written as DNA, the CDR3 is TGTGCCAGCAGACGACTAGCGGGGGTTGGTGAGCAGTTCTTC.

Only a few counts were recorded for this clonotype. V is TRBV6-6 and J is TRBJ2-5; a weak D match, TRBD1 (6 bases). There are 13 residues in the CDR3. V was cut by 7 bases and J by 5 bases, with 14 bases left in between. Germline V CDR1 and CDR2: MNHNY, SVGAGI (reference sequence). The CDR3 region is CASKDSGWETQYF. CDR3 DNA sequence: TGTGCCAGCAAGGACAGCGGTTGGGAGACCCAGTACTTC.

The chain joins TRBV3-1 to TRBJ2-5, with TRBD1 identical over 11 bases. The V and J ends lost 4 bases and 4 bases, in that order; junction bases with no gene match: 8. The CDR3 spans 16 residues. CDR1 is LGHDT, CDR2 YNNKEL, per germline (reference sequence). The CDR3 protein is CASSPAGTGGRETQYF. The CDR3 DNA follows: TGTGCCAGCAGCCCCGCCGGGACAGGGGGTCGAGAGACCCAGTACTTC.

This clonotype has only a few counts. This chain links TRBV19 with TRBJ1-5, with unresolved D. CDR1 LNHDA and CDR2 SQIVND come from the germline V gene (reference sequence). The V end lost 1 base, the J end lost 0 bases, and 10 bases lay between the germline ends. The CDR3 is 16 residues long. CDR3 DNA sequence: TGTGCCAGTAGTATAGGCGGGTCAGTTAGCAATCAGCCCCAGCATTTT. As protein: CASSIGGSVSNQPQHF.

This clonotype was picked up a small number of times. The rearrangement links TRBV7-6 to TRBJ2-3, with D perhaps TRBD2 (6 bases). V lost 4 bases, J lost 0 bases, and 14 bases lay in between. Per the germline V gene, CDR1 is SGHVS and CDR2 is FNYEAQ. There are 16 residues in the CDR3. The DNA of the CDR3 is TGTGCCAGCAGCTCGCGGGACGGACAAAGCACAGATACGCAGTATTTT. The encoded protein is CASSSRDGQSTDTQYF.

This clonotype was recorded many times. CDR3 in DNA: TGCGCCAGCAGCCCTAGGACAGCGATGAACACTGAAGCTTTCTTT. It specifies CASSPRTAMNTEAFF. The chain uses TRBV5-1 and TRBJ1-1; a weak D match, TRBD1 (6 bases). This CDR3 region has 15 residues. Trimming took 4 bases from V and 0 from J, leaving 13 bases between them. CDR1 SGHRS and CDR2 YFSETQ come from the germline V gene.

The table lists this clonotype with a few counts. This rearrangement joins TRBV12-3 or TRBV12-4 to TRBJ1-1; D may be TRBD1 (6 bases). V dropped 3 bases and J dropped 6 bases, with 14 bases sitting between them. The CDR3 spans 14 residues. The CDR3 reads CASSFGQGPPEAFF. In DNA, the CDR3 is TGTGCCAGCAGTTTTGGGCAGGGGCCCCCTGAAGCTTTCTTT.

This clonotype was seen a handful of times. This chain connects TRBV5-1 to TRBJ2-1; D call uncertain. The germline V and J ends were trimmed by 4 bases and 5 bases, with 13 bases remaining between them. Per the germline V gene, CDR1 is SGHRS and CDR2 is YFSETQ. There are 14 residues in the CDR3. CDR3 in DNA: TGCGCCAGCAGCCCCTCACTATTAGACAATGAGCAGTTCTTC. This sequence encodes CASSPSLLDNEQFF.

This clonotype was detected once. The genes are TRBV29-1 and TRBJ1-1; D unresolved. V dropped 7 bases and J dropped 3 bases, with 9 bases sitting between them. This CDR3 has 11 amino acids. CDR1 is SQVTM and CDR2 is ANQGSEA in the germline V gene. Here the CDR3 reads CSAGLDTEAFF. CDR3 in DNA: TGCAGCGCTGGGCTGGACACTGAAGCTTTCTTT.

This clonotype occurred a few times. This chain connects TRBV30 to TRBJ2-3, with D possibly being TRBD1 or TRBD2 (6 bases each). The CDR3 contains 15 residues. The ends were cut back, 2 bases at V and 3 bases at J, with 15 bases in the middle. From germline, CDR1 is GTSNPN and CDR2 SVGIG (reference sequence). The CDR3 sequence is CAWSQEGEWTDTQYF. The CDR3 coding sequence is TGTGCCTGGAGTCAGGAGGGGGAATGGACAGATACGCAGTATTTT.

The rearrangement uses TRBV13 and TRBJ2-1; 7 nucleotides agree with TRBD1. The CDR3 is 15 amino acids. Looked up from germline, CDR1 is PRHDT and CDR2 is FYEKMQ (reference sequence). The ends lost 5 bases at V and 7 bases at J; junction bases unmatched: 11. The CDR3 loop reads CASSDGAGGRNEQFF. CDR3 DNA: TGTGCCAGCAGCGACGGGGCAGGGGGTAGGAATGAGCAGTTCTTC.

This clonotype came up many times. This chain joins TRBV12-3 or TRBV12-4 and TRBJ1-2; D is uncertain. The CDR3 loop spans 13 amino acids. Deletions cut 5 bases from V and 0 bases from J, with 7 bases between. CDR3 nucleotide sequence: TGTGCCAGCAGTCCCGGGGCTAACTATGGCTACACCTTC. This sequence encodes CASSPGANYGYTF.

This clonotype has a handful of counts. The chain recombines TRBV6-5 with TRBJ1-2, with D perhaps TRBD1 (5 bases). Germline V gives CDR1 MNHEY, CDR2 SVGAGI. The length of the CDR3 is 12 residues. Deletions cut 10 bases from V and 5 bases from J, with 14 bases between. Here the CDR3 DNA reads TGTGCCACCTCTCGGGCAGGGTATGGCTACACCTTC. Its protein product is CATSRAGYGYTF.

The chain combines TRBV29-1 with TRBJ1-2; 9 bases align to TRBD1. With 0 bases clipped from V and 12 bases from J, the junction kept 5 bases outside the gene matches. This CDR3 spans 12 amino acids. Germline V gene data show CDR1 as SQVTM and CDR2 as ANQGSEA. CDR3 protein: CSVEDGTGSNTF. The CDR3 nucleotides read TGCAGCGTTGAAGATGGGACAGGGAGCAACACCTTC.

This clonotype turned up a few times. This chain joins TRBV12-3 or TRBV12-4 and TRBJ1-1; possibly TRBD1 for D (5 bases). The CDR3 consists of 14 residues. Trimming removed 5 bases at V and 4 bases at J, with 14 bases between. The CDR3 protein is CASSPGTGGTEAFF. CDR3 nucleotides: TGTGCCAGCAGTCCCGGGACGGGGGGCACTGAAGCTTTCTTT.

This clonotype was counted only a few times. The chain employs TRBV20-1 and TRBJ2-3, with D perhaps TRBD2 (6 bases). The CDR3 runs to 15 residues. Trimming cost V 0 bases and J 6 bases, with 16 bases left between them. Germline V gene sequence: CDR1 DFQATT, CDR2 SNEGSKA (reference sequence). DNA of the CDR3: TGCAGTGCTAGAGAGGGGGGTAGCGCAAGTGATACGCAGTATTTT. Translation: CSAREGGSASDTQYF.

V usage is TRBV19 and J usage is TRBJ2-7; 7 positions agree with TRBD1. CDR1 and CDR2 from the germline V gene are LNHDA and SQIVND (reference sequence). The CDR3 extends over 14 amino acids. V lost 5 bases to trimming and J lost 3 bases; unmatched junction nucleotides: 7. This CDR3 is CASSPRQGVYEQYF. Written as DNA, the CDR3 is TGTGCCAGTAGTCCTCGGCAGGGGGTCTACGAGCAGTACTTC.

The V gene is TRBV7-9, the J gene TRBJ2-1; 8 bases are a match to TRBD2. The CDR3 runs to 14 residues. With V trimmed by 6 bases and J by 4 bases, 5 bases remained unmatched. Germline V gene sequence: CDR1 SEHNR, CDR2 FQNEAQ (reference sequence). CDR3 DNA: TGTGCCAGCAGTTCAGCGGGGGAATACAATGAGCAGTTCTTC. It specifies CASSSAGEYNEQFF. Variable domain in full (rest from reference TRBV7-9 and TRBJ2-1): DTGVSQNPRHKITKRGQNVTFRCDPISEHNRLYWYRQTLGQGPEFLTYFQNEAQLEKSRLLSDRFSAERPKGSFSTLEIQRTEQGDSAMYLCASSSAGEYNEQFFGPGTRLTVL.

The rearrangement links TRBV2 to TRBJ2-3; possibly TRBD1 for D (5 bases). The V end was cut by 6 bases, the J end by 2 bases, with 9 bases between. From germline, CDR1 is SNHLY and CDR2 FYNNEI. There are 13 residues in the CDR3. Here the CDR3 DNA reads TGTGCCAGCAGCCTGACAGACACAGATACGCAGTATTTT. Protein sequence: CASSLTDTDTQYF.

Ten or more counts support this clonotype. The rearrangement joins TRBV6-6 to TRBJ2-7; 9 nucleotides align to TRBD1. Germline CDR1 and CDR2: MNHNY and SVGAGI (reference sequence). This CDR3 has 17 residues. V was clipped by 6 bases and J by 2 bases; unmatched bases: 14. CDR3 sequence reads: CASSAPSSGTGTYEQYF. CDR3 DNA sequence: TGTGCCAGCAGCGCCCCCTCCTCCGGGACAGGGACCTACGAGCAGTACTTC.

In its sample, this clonotype was seen many times. V and J are TRBV30 and TRBJ2-7; a weak D match, TRBD1 (5 bases). V lost 5 bases and J 3 bases, leaving 11 bases between the germline ends. CDR1 and CDR2 (germline): GTSNPN, SVGIG (reference sequence). The CDR3 is 12 residues long. CDR3 sequence: CAWGPQGYEQYF. CDR3 nucleotide sequence: TGTGCCTGGGGCCCCCAGGGCTACGAGCAGTACTTC.